These 3 T cell receptor beta chains originate from one sample sequenced in a study of T cell changes during pregnancy in multiple sclerosis. TCRdb keeps only in-frame clones here, not all; method: immunoSEQ multiplex PCR. The sample consists of 75,000 to 90,000 clones, roughly 92% of them appearing once. Specimen: CD4+ T cells from peripheral blood mononuclear cells, collected before pregnancy. These TCRs come from a female donor with multiple sclerosis, enrolled in a pregnancy study.

V usage is TRBV11-2 and J usage is TRBJ2-1, with 12 nucleotides matching TRBD2. Germline V gene sequence: CDR1 SGHAT, CDR2 FQNNGV. This CDR3 is 19 amino acids long. J gave up 3 bases and V 5 bases, and 14 bases lay outside the gene matches. CDR3 sequence (DNA): TGTGCCAGCAGCCCGTCCCGACTAGCGGGAGTCAAGGACTACAATGAGCAGTTCTTC. Translation: CASSPSRLAGVKDYNEQFF.

V gene TRBV27 combines with J gene TRBJ1-1, with D maybe TRBD1 (5 bases). V dropped 7 bases and J dropped 5 bases, with 23 bases sitting between them. In germline, CDR1 is MNHEY, CDR2 SMNVEV (reference sequence). The CDR3 is 16 residues long. CDR3 loop: CASNSSPVGVGTEAFF. Here the CDR3 DNA reads TGTGCCAGCAATTCCTCACCTGTAGGGGTTGGGACTGAAGCTTTCTTT.

The V call is TRBV6-6, the J call TRBJ2-1; TRBD2 matches at 10 bases. J lost 4 bases, V lost 7 bases, and 1 base had no gene match. The germline gives CDR1 MNHNY, CDR2 SVGAGI (reference sequence). This CDR3 contains 13 residues. CDR3 in DNA: TGTGCCAGCATAGCGGGAGGTTACAATGAGCAGTTCTTC. Its translation is CASIAGGYNEQFF.